The 6 T cell receptor beta chains below all came from one sample that was sequenced in a study of T-cell reconstitution after alpha-beta-depleted transplantation in children. Unique molecular identifiers were incorporated into the prepared TCRbeta library. TCRdb processed the PCR reads anew with MiXCR; each CDR3 protein has one entry. The sample includes over 150,000 distinct CDR3 sequences, 5.5% to 7% seen only once; the top ten take around 4.3%. This specimen was PBMCs, taken before TCRalphabeta/CD19-depleted stem cell transplant. The receptors originated from a girl less than two years old with combined immunodeficiency, due to receive a stem cell transplant.

This clonotype was counted at least ten times. The CDR3: CASSLDHTEAFF. In DNA, the CDR3 is TGTGCCAGCAGCTTAGACCACACTGAAGCTTTCTTT. The V and J genes are TRBV7-9 and TRBJ1-1; D is unresolved. Germline CDR1 SEHNR, CDR2 FQNEAQ (reference sequence). V gave up 1 base and J gave up 3 bases, with 3 bases separating them. The CDR3 totals 12 residues.

This clonotype was counted at least ten times. This sequence joins TRBV20-1 and TRBJ2-1; D could derive from TRBD1 or TRBD2 (5 bases each). V lost 3 bases and J lost 0, with 9 bases in between. Germline CDR1 reads DFQATT; CDR2 reads SNEGSKA (reference sequence). The CDR3 extends over 14 amino acids. This chain's CDR3 is CSASPGSSYNEQFF. CDR3 in DNA: TGCAGTGCTAGTCCAGGGAGCTCCTACAATGAGCAGTTCTTC.

This clonotype was recorded at least ten times. The chain links TRBV12-3 or TRBV12-4 to TRBJ2-7; D might be TRBD2 (5 bases). The CDR3 is 15 amino acids. The germline V and J ends were trimmed by 5 bases and 0 bases, with 14 bases remaining between them. The CDR3 here is CASSPTRVGSYEQYF. The CDR3 bases are TGTGCCAGCAGTCCCACTAGAGTGGGCTCCTACGAGCAGTACTTC.

This clonotype appeared many times. V and J are TRBV12-3 or TRBV12-4 and TRBJ2-3; weak D call: TRBD1 (6 bases). This CDR3 region has 14 residues. The V and J ends lost 6 bases and 0 bases respectively, with 10 bases between them. CDR3 in amino acids: CASSGQFSTDTQYF. CDR3 DNA: TGTGCCAGCAGCGGACAGTTTAGCACAGATACGCAGTATTTT.

This clonotype appeared many times. This chain links TRBV29-1 with TRBJ2-1, with a possible D match to TRBD1 (5 bases). V was pared by 4 bases and J by 4 bases, with 11 bases between. The CDR3 spans 13 residues. Looked up from germline, CDR1 is SQVTM and CDR2 is ANQGSEA. In DNA form, the CDR3 reads TGCAGCGTTGGGGGCCACGTTTACAATGAGCAGTTCTTC. It encodes CSVGGHVYNEQFF.

This clonotype was detected many times. The CDR3: CASSLLDTEAFF. CDR3 bases: TGTGCCAGCAGCTTACTCGACACTGAAGCTTTCTTT. The V call is TRBV7-9, the J call TRBJ1-1; no firm D call. CDR3 length equals 12 residues. CDR1 is SEHNR and CDR2 is FQNEAQ in the germline V gene (reference sequence). V was shortened by 2 bases and J by 3 bases, with 4 bases between the two germline ends.